This TCR beta chain was recovered during a study of vaccination effects on CD4 cells after COVID-19. Overall study context: Participants received two doses of either the BNT162b2 or mRNA-1273 vaccine. A couple of convalescent patients were sampled 16 days and one week before vaccination.

Remarks on this clone: Its specificity is unknown.

Method: immunoSEQ multiplex PCR; TCRdb's copy keeps in-frame clones and lacks some. The sample includes 55,000 to 90,000 clones, over 65% seen only once; the top ten take more than 5%. The CDR3 is made up of 20 amino acids. V was pared by 4 bases and J by 4 bases, with 23 bases of the junction left unmatched. Germline CDR1 reads MNHEY; CDR2 reads SMNVEV (reference sequence). Before sequencing, viral peptide pools were used by the ViraFEST assay to expand antigen-specific CD4+ T cells. CD4+ T cell isolation took place after about nine days of culture. It was between March and December 2020 that the person had a SARS-CoV-2 infection confirmed by PCR. Cultivation was performed at approximately 2.1 million PBMC per well with around 9.3 IU/ml IL-2 and roughly 9.9 ug/ml peptides added. IL-2 medium supplanted half the medium on days 3 and 7.

The origin of this receptor is a human donor who had a prior SARS-CoV-2 infection. The chain links TRBV27 to TRBJ1-1; 8 nucleotides line up with TRBD1. The starting material was CD4+ T cells from PBMCs cultured with HIV peptides, obtained before COVID-19 vaccination. Subset: HIV-1 Nef peptide pool negative control/reference culture. The CDR3 nucleotides read TGTGCCAGCAGTTCCTACTACTCTACACAGGGGGGAAGTGTGGGCACTGAAGCTTTCTTT. The encoded protein is CASSSYYSTQGGSVGTEAFF.